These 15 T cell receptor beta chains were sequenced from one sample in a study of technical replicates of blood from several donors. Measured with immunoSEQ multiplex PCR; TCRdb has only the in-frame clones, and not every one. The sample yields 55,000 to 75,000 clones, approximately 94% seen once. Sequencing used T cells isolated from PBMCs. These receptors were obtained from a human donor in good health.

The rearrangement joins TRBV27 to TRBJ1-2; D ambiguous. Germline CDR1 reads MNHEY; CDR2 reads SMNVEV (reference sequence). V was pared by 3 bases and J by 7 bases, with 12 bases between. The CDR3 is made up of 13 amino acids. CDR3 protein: CASSFFASSGYTF. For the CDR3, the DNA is TGTGCCAGCAGTTTTTTTGCGTCAAGTGGCTACACCTTC.

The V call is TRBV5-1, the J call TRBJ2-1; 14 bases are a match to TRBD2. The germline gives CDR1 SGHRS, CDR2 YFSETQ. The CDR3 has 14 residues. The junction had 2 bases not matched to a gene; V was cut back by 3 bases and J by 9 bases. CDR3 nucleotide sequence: TGCGCCAGCAGCTCGGGACTAGCGGGGGCTGAGCAGTTCTTC. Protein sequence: CASSSGLAGAEQFF. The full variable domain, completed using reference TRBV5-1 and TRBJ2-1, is KAGVTQTPRYLIKTRGQQVTLSCSPISGHRSVSWYQQTPGQGLQFLFEYFSETQRNKGNFPGRFSGRQFSNSRSEMNVSTLELGDSALYLCASSSGLAGAEQFFGPGTRLTVL.

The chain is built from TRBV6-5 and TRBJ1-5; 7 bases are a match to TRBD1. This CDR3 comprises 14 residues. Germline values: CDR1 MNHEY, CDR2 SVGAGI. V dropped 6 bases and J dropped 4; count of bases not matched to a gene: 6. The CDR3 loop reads CASSRGQTNQPQHF. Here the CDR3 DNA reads TGTGCCAGCAGCCGGGGACAGACTAATCAGCCCCAGCATTTT.

The chain's CDR3 is CASSATGGFREQYF. The DNA of the CDR3 is TGTGCCAGCAGTGCTACAGGGGGCTTTAGGGAGCAGTACTTC. This chain uses TRBV28 with TRBJ2-7, with TRBD1 matching over 9 bases. The CDR3 extends over 14 amino acids. Germline-derived CDR1 and CDR2 are MDHEN and SYDVKM. The J segment lost 7 bases and the V segment lost 5 bases, leaving 9 bases of the junction unmatched.

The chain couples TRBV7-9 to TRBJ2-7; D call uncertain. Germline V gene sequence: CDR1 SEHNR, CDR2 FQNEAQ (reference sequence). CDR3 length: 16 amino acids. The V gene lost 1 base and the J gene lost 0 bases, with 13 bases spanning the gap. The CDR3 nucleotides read TGTGCCAGCAGCTTAGTCGGTGGAAGGAGCTCCTACGAGCAGTACTTC. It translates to CASSLVGGRSSYEQYF.

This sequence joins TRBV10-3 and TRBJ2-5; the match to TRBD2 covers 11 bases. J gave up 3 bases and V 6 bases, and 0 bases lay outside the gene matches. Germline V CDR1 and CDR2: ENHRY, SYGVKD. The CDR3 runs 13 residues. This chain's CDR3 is CAIRLAGEETQYF. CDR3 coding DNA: TGTGCCATCAGACTAGCGGGAGAAGAGACCCAGTACTTC.

The CDR3: CASSGQQGASNIQYF. DNA for the CDR3: TGTGCCAGCAGCGGACAACAGGGGGCAAGTAACATTCAGTACTTC. J is TRBJ2-4 and V is TRBV5-6, with 9 bases identical to TRBD1. V lost 4 bases and J lost 7; bases outside the gene matches: 9. Germline V gene lookup returns CDR1 SGHDT and CDR2 YYEEEE. The CDR3 runs to 15 residues.

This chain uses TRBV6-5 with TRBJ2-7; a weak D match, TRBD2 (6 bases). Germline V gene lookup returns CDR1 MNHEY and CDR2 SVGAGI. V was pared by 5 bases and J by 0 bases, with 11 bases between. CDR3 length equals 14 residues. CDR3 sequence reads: CASSLRRGSYEQYF. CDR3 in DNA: TGTGCCAGCAGTCTTCGGAGGGGCTCCTACGAGCAGTACTTC.

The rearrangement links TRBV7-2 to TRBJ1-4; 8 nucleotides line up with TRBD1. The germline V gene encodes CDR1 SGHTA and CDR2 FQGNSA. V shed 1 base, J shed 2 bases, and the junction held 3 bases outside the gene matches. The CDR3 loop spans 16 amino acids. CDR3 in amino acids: CASSLVQGATNEKLFF. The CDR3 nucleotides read TGTGCCAGCAGCTTAGTCCAGGGGGCTACTAATGAAAAACTGTTTTTT.

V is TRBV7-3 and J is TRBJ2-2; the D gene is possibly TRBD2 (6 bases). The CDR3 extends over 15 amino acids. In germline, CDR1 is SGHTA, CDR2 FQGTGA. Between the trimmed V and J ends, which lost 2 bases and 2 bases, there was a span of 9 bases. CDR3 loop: CASSLGTSNTGELFF. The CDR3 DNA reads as TGTGCCAGCAGCTTAGGGACTTCTAACACCGGGGAGCTGTTTTTT.

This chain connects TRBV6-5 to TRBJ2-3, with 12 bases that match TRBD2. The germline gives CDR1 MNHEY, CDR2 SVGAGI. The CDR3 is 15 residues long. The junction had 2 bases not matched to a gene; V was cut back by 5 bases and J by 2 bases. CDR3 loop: CASSRTSGVTDTQYF. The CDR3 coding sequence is TGTGCCAGCAGTCGGACTAGCGGGGTCACAGATACGCAGTATTTT.

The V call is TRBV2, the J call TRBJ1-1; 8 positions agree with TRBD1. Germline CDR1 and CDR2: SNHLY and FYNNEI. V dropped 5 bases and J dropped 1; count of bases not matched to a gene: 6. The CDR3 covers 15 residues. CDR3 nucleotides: TGTGCCAGCAGTAAATCCGGGACAGGGAACACTGAAGCTTTCTTT. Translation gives CASSKSGTGNTEAFF.

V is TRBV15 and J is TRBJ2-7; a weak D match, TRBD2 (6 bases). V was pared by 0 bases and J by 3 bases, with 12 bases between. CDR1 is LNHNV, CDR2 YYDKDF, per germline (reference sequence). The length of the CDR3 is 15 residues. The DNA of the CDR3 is TGTGCCACCAGCAGAGATGCGGGATACCACTACGAGCAGTACTTC. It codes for CATSRDAGYHYEQYF. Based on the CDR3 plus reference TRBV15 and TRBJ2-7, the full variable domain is DAMVIQNPRYQVTQFGKPVTLSCSQTLNHNVMYWYQQKSSQAPKLLFHYYDKDFNNEADTPDNFQSRRPNTSFCFLDIRSPGLGDTAMYLCATSRDAGYHYEQYFGPGTRLTVT.

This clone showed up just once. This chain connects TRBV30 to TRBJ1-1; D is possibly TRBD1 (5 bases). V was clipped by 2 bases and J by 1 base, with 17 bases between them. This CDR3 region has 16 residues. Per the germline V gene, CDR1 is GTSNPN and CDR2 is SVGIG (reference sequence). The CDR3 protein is CAWSPGTQYGNTEAFF. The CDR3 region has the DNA TGTGCCTGGAGTCCAGGGACTCAGTATGGGAACACTGAAGCTTTCTTT.

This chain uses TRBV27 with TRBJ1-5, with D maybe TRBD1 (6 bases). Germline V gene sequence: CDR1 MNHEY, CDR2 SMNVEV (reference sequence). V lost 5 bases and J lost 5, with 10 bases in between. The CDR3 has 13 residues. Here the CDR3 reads CASSAGAYQPQHF. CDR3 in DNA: TGTGCCAGCAGTGCAGGGGCGTATCAGCCCCAGCATTTT.